This is a list of T cell receptor beta chains from one sample in a study of neoadjuvant anti-PD-1 for oral cavity cancer. Data came from immunoSEQ multiplex PCR; TCRdb stores just in-frame clones and leaves some out. The top ten clones hold roughly 2.9% of a sample with over 14,000 clones, 65% to 80% of them seen once. The sequencing used PBMCs, collected before nivolumab (anti-PD-1) treatment. Source of these receptors: a person aged 35 to 85 with oral cavity squamous cell carcinoma. The CDR3 runs from the conserved cysteine through the conserved F or W. A D gene is named only where the DNA matches it firmly.

length: 14
J: TRBJ2-5
V: TRBV2
D: .
CDR3: CASRDTVNQETQYF

length: 16
J: TRBJ2-7
V: TRBV30
D: .
CDR3: CAWSVISPGLTYEQYF

length: 14
J: TRBJ2-7
V: TRBV7-9
D: TRBD1
CDR3: CASSSRDRTYEQYF

length: 13
J: TRBJ2-1
V: TRBV6-5
D: TRBD2
CDR3: CASKRGRGNEQFF

length: 17
J: TRBJ2-1
V: TRBV10-3
D: .
CDR3: CAISGALGRSSYNEQFF

length: 15
J: TRBJ2-7
V: TRBV4-1
D: TRBD1
CDR3: CASSQPRTGNYEQYF

length: 11
J: TRBJ2-5
V: TRBV5-1
D: .
CDR3: CASSTRETQYF

length: 16
J: TRBJ2-5
V: TRBV7-2
D: TRBD2
CDR3: CASSARLAGWRETQYF

length: 16
J: TRBJ2-2
V: TRBV5-5
D: .
CDR3: CASSLAGRSGTGELFF

length: 18
J: TRBJ1-5
V: TRBV4-1
D: .
CDR3: CASSQDGNPGPSNQPQHF

length: 15
J: TRBJ1-1
V: TRBV6-6
D: .
CDR3: CASSYSGGRDTEAFF

length: 13
J: TRBJ2-7
V: TRBV11-2
D: .
CDR3: CASSHPSNNEQYF

length: 16
J: TRBJ2-7
V: TRBV11-2
D: .
CDR3: CASSSITGWLHYEQYF

length: 14
J: TRBJ1-1
V: TRBV5-1
D: .
CDR3: CASSLVGLGTEAFF

length: 14
J: TRBJ1-4
V: TRBV7-9
D: .
CDR3: CASSSSATNEKLFF

length: 14
J: TRBJ2-5
V: TRBV10-3
D: .
CDR3: CAISESTGQETQYF